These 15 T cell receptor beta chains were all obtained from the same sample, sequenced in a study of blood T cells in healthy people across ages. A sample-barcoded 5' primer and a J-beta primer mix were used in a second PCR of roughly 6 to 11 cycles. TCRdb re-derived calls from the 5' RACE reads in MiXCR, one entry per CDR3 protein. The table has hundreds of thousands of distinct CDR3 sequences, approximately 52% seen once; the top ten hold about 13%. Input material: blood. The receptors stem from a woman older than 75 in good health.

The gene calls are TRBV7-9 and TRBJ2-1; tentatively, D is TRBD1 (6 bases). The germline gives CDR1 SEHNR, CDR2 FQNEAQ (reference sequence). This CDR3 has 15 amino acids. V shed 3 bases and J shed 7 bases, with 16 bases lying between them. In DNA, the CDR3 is TGTGCCAGCAGCTTTTTCCAGGGGTCGAGGAATGAGCAGTTCTTC. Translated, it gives CASSFFQGSRNEQFF.

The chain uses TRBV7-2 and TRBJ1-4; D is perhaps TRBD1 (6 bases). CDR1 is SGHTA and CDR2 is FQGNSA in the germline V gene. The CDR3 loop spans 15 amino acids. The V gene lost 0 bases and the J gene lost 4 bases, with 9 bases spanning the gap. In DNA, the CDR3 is TGTGCCAGCAGCTTAGCGCAGGGGTTTAATGAAAAACTGTTTTTT. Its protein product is CASSLAQGFNEKLFF. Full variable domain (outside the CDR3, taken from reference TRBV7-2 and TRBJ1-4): GAGVSQSPSNKVTEKGKDVELRCDPISGHTALYWYRQSLGQGLEFLIYFQGNSAPDKSGLPSDRFSAERTGGSVSTLTIQRTQQEDSAVYLCASSLAQGFNEKLFFGSGTQLSVL.

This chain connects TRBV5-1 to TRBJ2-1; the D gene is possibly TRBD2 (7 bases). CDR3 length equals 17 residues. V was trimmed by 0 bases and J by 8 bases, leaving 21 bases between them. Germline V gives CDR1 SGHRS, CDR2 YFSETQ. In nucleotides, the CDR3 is TGCGCCAGCAGCTTGGATCTTGCGGGGGCCCTTTACCATGAGCAGTTCTTC. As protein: CASSLDLAGALYHEQFF.

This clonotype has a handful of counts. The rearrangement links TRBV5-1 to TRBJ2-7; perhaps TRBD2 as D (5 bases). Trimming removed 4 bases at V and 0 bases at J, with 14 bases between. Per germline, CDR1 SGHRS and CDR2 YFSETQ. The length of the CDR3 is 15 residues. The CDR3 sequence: CASSPGWQTSYEQYF. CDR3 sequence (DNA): TGCGCCAGCAGCCCGGGGTGGCAAACCTCCTACGAGCAGTACTTC.

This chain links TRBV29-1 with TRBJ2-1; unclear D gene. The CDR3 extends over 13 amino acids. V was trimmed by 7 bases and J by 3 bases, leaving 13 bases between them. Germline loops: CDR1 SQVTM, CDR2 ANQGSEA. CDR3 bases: TGCAGCGGCCAAGGGCGGAACTACAATGAGCAGTTCTTC. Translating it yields CSGQGRNYNEQFF.

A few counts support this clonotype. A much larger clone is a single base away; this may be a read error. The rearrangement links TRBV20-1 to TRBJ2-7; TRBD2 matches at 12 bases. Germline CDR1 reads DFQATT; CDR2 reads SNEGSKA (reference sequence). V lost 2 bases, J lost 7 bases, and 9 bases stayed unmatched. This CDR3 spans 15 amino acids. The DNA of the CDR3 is TGCAGTGCTAGACCCCTAGCGGGAGGGACCTGGGAGCAGTACTTC. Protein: CSARPLAGGTWEQYF.

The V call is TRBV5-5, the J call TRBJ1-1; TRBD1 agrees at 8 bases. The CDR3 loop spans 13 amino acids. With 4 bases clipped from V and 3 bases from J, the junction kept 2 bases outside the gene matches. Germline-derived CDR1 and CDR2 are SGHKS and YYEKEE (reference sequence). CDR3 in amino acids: CASSTTGDTEAFF. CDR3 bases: TGTGCCAGCAGCACGACAGGGGACACTGAAGCTTTCTTT.

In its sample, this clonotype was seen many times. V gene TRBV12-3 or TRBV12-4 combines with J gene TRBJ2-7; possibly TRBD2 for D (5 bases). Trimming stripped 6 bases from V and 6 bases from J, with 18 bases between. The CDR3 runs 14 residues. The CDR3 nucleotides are TGTGCCAGCAGGCCTAGCCATCGTCCTGCCGAGCAGTACTTC. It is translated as CASRPSHRPAEQYF.

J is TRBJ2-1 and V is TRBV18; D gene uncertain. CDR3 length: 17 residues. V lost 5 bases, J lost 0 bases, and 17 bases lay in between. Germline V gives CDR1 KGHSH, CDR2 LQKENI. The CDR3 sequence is CASSSASGRSSYNEQFF. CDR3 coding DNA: TGTGCCAGCTCATCAGCTTCTGGTCGAAGCTCCTACAATGAGCAGTTCTTC.

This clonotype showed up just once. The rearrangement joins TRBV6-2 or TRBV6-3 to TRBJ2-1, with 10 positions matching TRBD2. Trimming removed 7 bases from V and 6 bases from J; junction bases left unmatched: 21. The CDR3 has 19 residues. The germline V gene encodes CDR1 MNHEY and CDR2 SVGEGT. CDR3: CASTLLAPSGGPVGNEQFF. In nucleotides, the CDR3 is TGTGCCAGCACCCTATTAGCGCCTAGCGGGGGCCCTGTGGGCAATGAGCAGTTCTTC.

The CDR3 DNA reads TGTGCCAGCAGCGTAGACGGGGCCGGGACTGAAGCTTTCTTT. It specifies CASSVDGAGTEAFF. The chain links TRBV9 to TRBJ1-1; TRBD1 is a possible D gene (5 bases). The V and J ends lost 0 bases and 5 bases respectively, with 11 bases between them. CDR3 length: 14 amino acids. CDR1 and CDR2 from the germline V gene are SGDLS and YYNGEE.

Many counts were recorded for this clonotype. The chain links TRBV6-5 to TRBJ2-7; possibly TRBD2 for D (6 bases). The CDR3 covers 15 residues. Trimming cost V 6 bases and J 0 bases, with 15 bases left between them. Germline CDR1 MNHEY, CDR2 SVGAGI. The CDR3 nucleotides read TGTGCCAGCAGACTTCTGGCGGGGATCTCCTACGAGCAGTACTTC. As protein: CASRLLAGISYEQYF.

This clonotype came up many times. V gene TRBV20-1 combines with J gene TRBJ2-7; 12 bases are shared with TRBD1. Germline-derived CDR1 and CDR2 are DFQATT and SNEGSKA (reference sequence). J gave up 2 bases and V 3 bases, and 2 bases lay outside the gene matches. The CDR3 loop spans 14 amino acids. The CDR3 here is CSARGDRGPYEQYF. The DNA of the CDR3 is TGCAGTGCTAGGGGGGACAGGGGGCCCTACGAGCAGTACTTC.

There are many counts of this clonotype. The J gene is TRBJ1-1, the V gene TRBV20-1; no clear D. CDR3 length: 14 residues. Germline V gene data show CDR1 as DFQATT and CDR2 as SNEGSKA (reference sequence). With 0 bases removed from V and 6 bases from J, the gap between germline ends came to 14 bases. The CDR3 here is CSARDPGGVSEAFF. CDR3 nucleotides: TGCAGTGCTAGAGATCCGGGAGGTGTTTCTGAAGCTTTCTTT.

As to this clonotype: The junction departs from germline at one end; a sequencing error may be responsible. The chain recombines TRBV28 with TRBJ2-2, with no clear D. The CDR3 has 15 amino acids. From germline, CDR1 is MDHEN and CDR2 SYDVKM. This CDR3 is CANSYNAPNTGELFF. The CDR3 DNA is TGTGCCAACAGTTACAATGCCCCGAACACCGGGGAGCTGTTTTTT.